This record concerns one TCR beta chain sequence. This clone was recorded a few times. Its recognized antigen is unknown. No per-base quality is available; no much larger clone lies one base away. None of the patients whose archived tumor blocks were used had received neoadjuvant therapy prior to resection. In the preserved-tissue arm, the study used some 30 surgical resection samples taken from 25 or so pancreatic ductal adenocarcinoma patients who had not previously been treated. DNA for the resection arm was extracted from ten 5-micron curls of FFPE tumor lying next to the multiplex immunohistochemistry slide. Extracted DNA was used for immunosequencing of TCRbeta CDR3 regions with the immunoSEQ Assay at Adaptive Biotechnologies. The authors processed their data as follows. To quantify the absolute abundance of each unique TCRbeta CDR3, sequences were collapsed and filtered. Clonality, calculated using only productive in-frame rearrangements, was defined as 1 minus Pielou's evenness. Regional overlap was measured by following the top 100 nucleotide rearrangements across paired samples, and the Morisita index was used to compare paired samples with unrelated samples. The immunoSEQ Rearrangement Details tool was used to assess whether nucleotide rearrangements converged onto identical amino acid sequences. TCRdb carries this immuneACCESS record with in-frame sequences only. Its versions omit some clonotypes, under half of them owing to an unresolved V gene in the studies checked, with the rest unexplained. The V and J calls and clone size are taken from that table; D and trimming were inferred from the DNA. The sample table contains about 5,900 clones; only one count was recorded for about 40% of them. Together, the top ten hold approximately 14% of the sample.

These data originate in a study of CXCR4 blockade with PD-1 therapy in pancreatic cancer (dated by TCRdb to between 2019 and 2020). At the level of the whole study: The study analyzed resected pancreatic ductal adenocarcinoma using multiplex immunohistochemistry and TCRbeta immunosequencing, along with ex vivo slice culture to test PD-1 and CXCR4 blockade. Two geographically distinct regions were TCR-sequenced from each of about six tumors to assess intratumoral heterogeneity.

According to the germline V gene (reference sequence), CDR1 reads LNHNV and CDR2 reads YYDKDF. Trimmed from V: 2 bases; trimmed from J: 3 bases; junction bases lacking a gene match: 4. Counted from cysteine to phenylalanine, this CDR3 has 15 amino acids. The DNA shown is the 45-base CDR3, in frame from base 1. The investigation overall reported the following: Because only TCRbeta chains were sequenced, true antigen-specificity overlap of convergent dominant clones was left unconfirmed pending paired alpha-beta single-cell sequencing. Amino acid clone frequency correlated strongly with the number of distinct nucleotide rearrangements encoding it, suggesting convergent selection by common tumor antigens. Clonal expansion was observed in tumors, with a mean productive clonality of about 0.15 compared with roughly 0.051 in healthy blood, but no correlation between clonality and survival was found.

Material for sequencing was tumor tissue. The chain uses TRBV15 and TRBJ2-1; 7 central nucleotides agree with TRBD1. This TCR was sampled from a human donor with pancreatic ductal adenocarcinoma. The nucleotides read TGTGCCACCAGCAGATCCGGGACAGACTACAATGAGCAGTTCTTC. Translated, it reads CATSRSGTDYNEQFF.